The clone carrying this TCR beta chain was counted a few times. Amplification started from genomic DNA. A primer set of 30 forward and 13 reverse primers amplified the CDR3. From the multiplex PCR reads, TCRdb called clonotypes with MiXCR, one entry per CDR3 protein. The sample gives around 300,000 distinct CDR3 sequences, 40% to 50% of which show up once; roughly 15% is in the top ten. Germline V gene sequence: CDR1 LNHDA, CDR2 SQIVND (reference sequence). The CDR3 contains 15 residues. The V end was cut by 6 bases, the J end by 6 bases, with 18 bases between. The data originate from a study of type 1 and type 2 diabetes patients. Study information: Magnetic bead positive selection isolated CD4+ or CD8+ T cells from PBMCs.

Other autoimmune diseases and infections within the past four weeks excluded donors. Source material: peripheral blood mononuclear cells (PBMCs). The TCR was taken from a man aged 18-30 years with type 2 diabetes. The rearrangement links TRBV19 to TRBJ2-1; D is uncertain. This chain's CDR3 is CASSASNSMANEQFF. CDR3 nucleotides: TGTGCCAGTAGCGCCAGTAACAGTATGGCCAATGAGCAGTTCTTC. Full variable domain (remainder filled in from reference TRBV19 and TRBJ2-1): DGGITQSPKYLFRKEGQNVTLSCEQNLNHDAMYWYRQDPGQGLRLIYYSQIVNDFQKGDIAEGYSVSREKKESFPLTVTSAQKNPTAFYLCASSASNSMANEQFFGPGTRLTVL.